These T cell receptor beta chains were read from a single sample in a study of liver allograft versus peripheral blood T cells. Each CDR3 protein gets one entry after TCRdb re-called the reads with MiXCR. The profile shows about 6,000 distinct CDR3 sequences, about 16% of them singletons. The origin of the receptors is a human patient who had a liver transplant. The T cells may come from the graft donor. Both conserved end residues are part of each CDR3. The order of the fields is CDR3 DNA, CDR3 protein, clone size, D gene, J gene, V gene. The D gene is left open where the match is weak. Clone size, where shown, is once, few, many, or a class for clones that have expanded.

cdr3_nt: TGTGCCAGCAGCTTAGAAGCCACTAATAGCAATCAGCCCCAGCATTTT; cdr3_aa: CASSLEATNSNQPQHF; clone_size: many; d_call: .; j_call: TRBJ1-5; v_call: TRBV7-2
cdr3_nt: TGTGCCAGCAGCAGAGTAGAGACCGGGGAGCTGTTTTTT; cdr3_aa: CASSRVETGELFF; clone_size: many; d_call: .; j_call: TRBJ2-2; v_call: TRBV28
cdr3_nt: TGTGCCAGCCGAGGCGGGACAGCTGGTTCCGAGCAGTACTTC; cdr3_aa: CASRGGTAGSEQYF; clone_size: many; d_call: .; j_call: TRBJ2-7; v_call: TRBV27
cdr3_nt: TGTGCCAGCACCTTCCTCCATAAACGGAACTATGGCTACACCTTC; cdr3_aa: CASTFLHKRNYGYTF; clone_size: many; d_call: .; j_call: TRBJ1-2; v_call: TRBV5-4
cdr3_nt: TGTGCCACCAGTGATTCGGCCCTGGACTACAATGAGCAGTTCTTC; cdr3_aa: CATSDSALDYNEQFF; clone_size: medium-sized; d_call: .; j_call: TRBJ2-1; v_call: TRBV24-1
cdr3_nt: TGTGCCAGCAGCGTCGGGGGGGGGGGCACAGATACGCAGTATTTT; cdr3_aa: CASSVGGGGTDTQYF; clone_size: .; d_call: TRBD2; j_call: TRBJ2-3; v_call: TRBV9
cdr3_nt: TGCAGTGCCCGGCTGGGGGCGTCTCAGCCCCAGCATTTT; cdr3_aa: CSARLGASQPQHF; clone_size: few; d_call: .; j_call: TRBJ1-5; v_call: TRBV20-1
cdr3_nt: TGCAGCGTTGCTGGGGGGGCAGAACCCTACGAGCAGTACTTC; cdr3_aa: CSVAGGAEPYEQYF; clone_size: medium-sized; d_call: .; j_call: TRBJ2-7; v_call: TRBV29-1
cdr3_nt: TGTGCCAGTAGGGGGGACAGGGATGCCCACGAGCAGTACTTC; cdr3_aa: CASRGDRDAHEQYF; clone_size: many; d_call: TRBD1; j_call: TRBJ2-7; v_call: TRBV19
cdr3_nt: TGTGCCAGCGGACTAGCTCAAACCTACAATGAGCAGTTCTTC; cdr3_aa: CASGLAQTYNEQFF; clone_size: many; d_call: TRBD2; j_call: TRBJ2-1; v_call: TRBV19
cdr3_nt: TGTGCCACCAGCAGAGATTCGGGCCTAGGGGAAAAACTGTTTTTT; cdr3_aa: CATSRDSGLGEKLFF; clone_size: medium-sized; d_call: .; j_call: TRBJ1-4; v_call: TRBV15
cdr3_nt: TGTGCCAGTAGTATTCAGGCGACAGCCTACGAGCAGTACTTC; cdr3_aa: CASSIQATAYEQYF; clone_size: medium-sized; d_call: .; j_call: TRBJ2-7; v_call: TRBV19
cdr3_nt: TGTGCCAGCAGCTTGGAGGGGGGATACGTTTACGAGCAGTACTTC; cdr3_aa: CASSLEGGYVYEQYF; clone_size: few; d_call: .; j_call: TRBJ2-7; v_call: TRBV5-5
cdr3_nt: TGTGCCACCAGTGGCTATGGGACAGGGAACAATGAGCAGTTCTTC; cdr3_aa: CATSGYGTGNNEQFF; clone_size: .; d_call: TRBD1; j_call: TRBJ2-1; v_call: TRBV24-1
cdr3_nt: TGTGCCAGCAGTTACTCGAGTAGCTACGAGCAGTACTTC; cdr3_aa: CASSYSSSYEQYF; clone_size: many; d_call: .; j_call: TRBJ2-7; v_call: TRBV6-6
cdr3_nt: TGTGCCAGTAGTATAGACCCGGACGGGAACACCGGGGAGCTGTTTTTT; cdr3_aa: CASSIDPDGNTGELFF; clone_size: medium-sized; d_call: .; j_call: TRBJ2-2; v_call: TRBV19
cdr3_nt: TGTGCCAGCAGCCCCCTACACCGGGTACAGCCGAACACTGAAGCTTTCTTT; cdr3_aa: CASSPLHRVQPNTEAFF; clone_size: many; d_call: .; j_call: TRBJ1-1; v_call: TRBV9
cdr3_nt: TGTGCCTTGGACAGTTCCTACGAGCAGTACTTC; cdr3_aa: CALDSSYEQYF; clone_size: few; d_call: .; j_call: TRBJ2-7; v_call: TRBV30
cdr3_nt: TGTGCCAGTTCACTAGCTCCCTCCTACGAGCAGTACTTC; cdr3_aa: CASSLAPSYEQYF; clone_size: few; d_call: .; j_call: TRBJ2-7; v_call: TRBV6-5
cdr3_nt: TGTGCCAGCAGTCGAACCCGGGACAGGGAAAGGGCCCGCAATCAGCCCCAGCATTTT; cdr3_aa: CASSRTRDRERARNQPQHF; clone_size: .; d_call: TRBD1; j_call: TRBJ1-5; v_call: TRBV28
cdr3_nt: TGTGCCAGCAGTTTAAAGGGGGCCCAGCCGGACGAGCAGTACTTC; cdr3_aa: CASSLKGAQPDEQYF; clone_size: medium-sized; d_call: TRBD1; j_call: TRBJ2-7; v_call: TRBV27
cdr3_nt: TGTGCCAGCAGTCCCCGGGACGAAGGCAATCAGCCCCAGCATTTT; cdr3_aa: CASSPRDEGNQPQHF; clone_size: few; d_call: .; j_call: TRBJ1-5; v_call: TRBV28
cdr3_nt: TGTGCCAGCAGCCAAGATTGGGTAGGGGGATACAATGAGCAGTTCTTC; cdr3_aa: CASSQDWVGGYNEQFF; clone_size: many; d_call: .; j_call: TRBJ2-1; v_call: TRBV14
cdr3_nt: TGTGCCAGCAATCACGGACGAGCCTCCTACGAGCAGTACTTC; cdr3_aa: CASNHGRASYEQYF; clone_size: .; d_call: .; j_call: TRBJ2-7; v_call: TRBV28
cdr3_nt: TGTGCCAGCAGCTTCGACGGCGGGGAGGCGCCCAGCTCCTACAATGAGCAGTTCTTC; cdr3_aa: CASSFDGGEAPSSYNEQFF; clone_size: .; d_call: .; j_call: TRBJ2-1; v_call: TRBV11-2
cdr3_nt: TGTGCCAGCACCCCCCGGCGGGAACATTCACCCCTCCACTTT; cdr3_aa: CASTPRREHSPLHF; clone_size: medium-sized; d_call: .; j_call: TRBJ1-6; v_call: TRBV27
cdr3_nt: TGTGCCAGCAGTTACTCGCAGGGAAACGACGCCGGGGAGCTGTTTTTT; cdr3_aa: CASSYSQGNDAGELFF; clone_size: medium-sized; d_call: .; j_call: TRBJ2-2; v_call: TRBV6-5
cdr3_nt: TGTGCCAGCAGCTTAATTGGATCAGGGGATGGAAACACCATATATTTT; cdr3_aa: CASSLIGSGDGNTIYF; clone_size: .; d_call: .; j_call: TRBJ1-3; v_call: TRBV7-9
cdr3_nt: TGTGCCAGCAGAATGACTCTCGGGGAGCTGTTTTTT; cdr3_aa: CASRMTLGELFF; clone_size: medium-sized; d_call: .; j_call: TRBJ2-2; v_call: TRBV28
cdr3_nt: TGTGCCTGGAGTGTACCCACTAGCGGGGTTGAGACCCAGTACTTC; cdr3_aa: CAWSVPTSGVETQYF; clone_size: many; d_call: TRBD2; j_call: TRBJ2-5; v_call: TRBV30
cdr3_nt: TGTGCCAGTAACCCAACTATTGACAGGATTCTTCAGCCCCAGCATTTT; cdr3_aa: CASNPTIDRILQPQHF; clone_size: many; d_call: .; j_call: TRBJ1-5; v_call: TRBV19
cdr3_nt: TGTGCCAGCAGTTTTTCAGGGGGCGAAGTTAATGAAAAACTGTTTTTT; cdr3_aa: CASSFSGGEVNEKLFF; clone_size: few; d_call: TRBD1; j_call: TRBJ1-4; v_call: TRBV27
cdr3_nt: TGTGCCAGCAGCGCCACAAACACGGACAGGGAAACGGACATTCAGTACTTC; cdr3_aa: CASSATNTDRETDIQYF; clone_size: .; d_call: TRBD1; j_call: TRBJ2-4; v_call: TRBV12-3/TRBV12-4
cdr3_nt: TGTGCCAGCAGCTCGGACAGGGGAGGACCCTATGGCTACACCTTC; cdr3_aa: CASSSDRGGPYGYTF; clone_size: .; d_call: TRBD1; j_call: TRBJ1-2; v_call: TRBV9
cdr3_nt: TGTGCCAGCAGTGAGGGCCTAAGCAATCAGCCCCAGCATTTT; cdr3_aa: CASSEGLSNQPQHF; clone_size: .; d_call: .; j_call: TRBJ1-5; v_call: TRBV28
cdr3_nt: TGTGCCAGCAGCTTAGCAGGACAACCCTATGGCTACACCTTC; cdr3_aa: CASSLAGQPYGYTF; clone_size: .; d_call: .; j_call: TRBJ1-2; v_call: TRBV7-9
cdr3_nt: TGTGCCACCTACAACCCGGGTCCCAAAAACATTCAGTACTTC; cdr3_aa: CATYNPGPKNIQYF; clone_size: many; d_call: .; j_call: TRBJ2-4; v_call: TRBV15
cdr3_nt: TGTGCCAGCAGGCCACAGGCAACTAATGAAAAACTGTTTTTT; cdr3_aa: CASRPQATNEKLFF; clone_size: .; d_call: .; j_call: TRBJ1-4; v_call: TRBV7-3
cdr3_nt: TGTGCCAGTAATCCGACAGGGCAGTGGAACTATGGCTACACCTTC; cdr3_aa: CASNPTGQWNYGYTF; clone_size: medium-sized; d_call: TRBD1; j_call: TRBJ1-2; v_call: TRBV19
cdr3_nt: TGTGCCAGCAGCATGGCAGGGACAGATACGCAGTATTTT; cdr3_aa: CASSMAGTDTQYF; clone_size: many; d_call: .; j_call: TRBJ2-3; v_call: TRBV5-4
cdr3_nt: TGTGCCAGCAGTCTGAGGTCGGGGGGTCACGAGCAGTACTTC; cdr3_aa: CASSLRSGGHEQYF; clone_size: .; d_call: TRBD2; j_call: TRBJ2-7; v_call: TRBV5-5
cdr3_nt: TGTGCCAGCTCACCTGAGGCTAGCGGGAGTCTATACGAGCAGTACTTC; cdr3_aa: CASSPEASGSLYEQYF; clone_size: .; d_call: TRBD2; j_call: TRBJ2-7; v_call: TRBV18
cdr3_nt: TGCAGCGTTGAGGGGGGGCTGAATGAGCAGTTCTTC; cdr3_aa: CSVEGGLNEQFF; clone_size: medium-sized; d_call: .; j_call: TRBJ2-1; v_call: TRBV29-1
cdr3_nt: TGTGCCAGCAGTTGGAGCGGGCCTGACACAGATACGCAGTATTTT; cdr3_aa: CASSWSGPDTDTQYF; clone_size: medium-sized; d_call: .; j_call: TRBJ2-3; v_call: TRBV27
cdr3_nt: TGTGCCAGCAGCGTAGGGGAGAATGAAGCTTTCTTT; cdr3_aa: CASSVGENEAFF; clone_size: .; d_call: .; j_call: TRBJ1-1; v_call: TRBV9
cdr3_nt: TGTGCCAGCAGCTTAGCAAGGGAAGCAGCCAAAAACATTCAGTACTTC; cdr3_aa: CASSLAREAAKNIQYF; clone_size: medium-sized; d_call: .; j_call: TRBJ2-4; v_call: TRBV13
cdr3_nt: TGTGCCAGCAGTTTCGCCTACGAGCAGTACTTC; cdr3_aa: CASSFAYEQYF; clone_size: few; d_call: .; j_call: TRBJ2-7; v_call: TRBV12-3/TRBV12-4
cdr3_nt: TGTGCCAGCAGCCATAATTCAAATGAGCAGTTCTTC; cdr3_aa: CASSHNSNEQFF; clone_size: few; d_call: .; j_call: TRBJ2-1; v_call: TRBV11-1
cdr3_nt: TGTGCCAGCAGCTTCGGGACAACTACTTCCTACGAGCAGTACTTC; cdr3_aa: CASSFGTTTSYEQYF; clone_size: few; d_call: .; j_call: TRBJ2-7; v_call: TRBV7-9
cdr3_nt: TGTGCCACCAGCAGCTTGACGGGGAACACCGGGGAGCTGTTTTTT; cdr3_aa: CATSSLTGNTGELFF; clone_size: medium-sized; d_call: .; j_call: TRBJ2-2; v_call: TRBV15
cdr3_nt: TGTGCCAGCAGTTTTATAGGGGGCTTCTTGGGCGAGCAGTACTTC; cdr3_aa: CASSFIGGFLGEQYF; clone_size: many; d_call: TRBD1; j_call: TRBJ2-7; v_call: TRBV27
cdr3_nt: TGTGCCAGCAGCGGGACAGGGGATCCTTCACCCCTCCACTTT; cdr3_aa: CASSGTGDPSPLHF; clone_size: medium-sized; d_call: TRBD1; j_call: TRBJ1-6; v_call: TRBV9